This entry is about one T cell receptor beta chain. Its antigen remains unknown. Amplification used 60 Vbeta primers and 13 Jbeta primers. Repertoires were generated with immunoSEQ multiplex PCR, while TCRdb's copy carries only in-frame clones and drops some. The sample yields about 93,000 clones, roughly 79% seen once. V lost 3 bases and J lost 4, with 15 bases in between. Germline V gene data show CDR1 as SNHLY and CDR2 as FYNNEI. The CDR3 loop spans 15 amino acids. This entry comes from a study of cytomegalovirus exposure and HLA in healthy donors. Points from the study as a whole: In a later analysis, a genetic analysis reported fewer productive-TCR N-insertions in an Asian-associated ancestry cluster than the cohort average.

Sequenced: PBMCs. The TCR originated in a man aged 25 to 40 in good health and CMV-seronegative. The chain is built from TRBV2 and TRBJ1-1; tentatively, D is TRBD1 (6 bases). The CDR3 sequence is CASSDSGIRGTEAFF. CDR3 in DNA: TGTGCCAGCAGTGATTCAGGGATCAGGGGCACTGAAGCTTTCTTT. Using reference TRBV2 and TRBJ1-1 for the parts outside the CDR3, the full variable domain is EPEVTQTPSHQVTQMGQEVILRCVPISNHLYFYWYRQILGQKVEFLVSFYNNEISEKSEIFDDQFSVERPDGSNFTLKIRSTKLEDSAMYFCASSDSGIRGTEAFFGQGTRLTVV.